One sample yielded the 13 T cell receptor beta chains listed below, sequenced in a study of shared clonotypes between healthy human individuals. Profiled with immunoSEQ multiplex PCR; TCRdb holds only in-frame clones, not every one. Of millions of clones in the sample, about 92% were seen once. The source material was naive CD4+ T cells sorted from blood. The subset is: CD45RA+ positively selected. The receptors shown here come from a man aged 18-30 years in good health.

The rearrangement links TRBV18 to TRBJ2-7; perhaps TRBD2 as D (6 bases). The CDR3 contains 16 residues. The germline V gene encodes CDR1 KGHSH and CDR2 LQKENI. V shed 3 bases and J shed 0 bases, with 15 bases lying between them. The chain's CDR3 is CASSPATRSPSYEQYF. The CDR3 nucleotides read TGTGCCAGCTCACCCGCGACTAGATCTCCCTCCTACGAGCAGTACTTC. The variable domain in full, completed from reference TRBV18 and TRBJ2-7, reads NAGVMQNPRHLVRRRGQEARLRCSPMKGHSHVYWYRQLPEEGLKFMVYLQKENIIDESGMPKERFSAEFPKEGPSILRIQQVVRGDSAAYFCASSPATRSPSYEQYFGPGTRLTVT.

The chain uses TRBV5-6 and TRBJ2-2; D might be TRBD2 (5 bases). Germline V gene sequence: CDR1 SGHDT, CDR2 YYEEEE. With 6 bases removed from V and 2 bases from J, the gap between germline ends came to 17 bases. The CDR3 runs to 16 residues. CDR3 loop: CASTRGLDFNTGELFF. CDR3 nucleotides: TGTGCCAGCACCCGAGGGCTGGACTTTAACACCGGGGAGCTGTTTTTT.

The chain joins TRBV28 to TRBJ2-5; maybe TRBD1 (5 bases). Per the germline V gene, CDR1 is MDHEN and CDR2 is SYDVKM. The germline V and J ends were trimmed by 8 bases and 3 bases, with 19 bases remaining between them. The CDR3 loop spans 15 amino acids. The CDR3 protein is CASGSGYGPKETQYF. DNA for the CDR3: TGTGCCAGCGGGTCAGGGTACGGCCCAAAAGAGACCCAGTACTTC.

The rearrangement links TRBV5-1 to TRBJ2-1, with TRBD2 matching over 12 bases. Germline lookup yields CDR1 SGHRS and CDR2 YFSETQ. The V segment lost 7 bases and the J segment 11 bases; nucleotides outside the gene matches: 19. This CDR3 has 17 residues. The CDR3 is CASPYPSSSGGAEKQFF. The CDR3 DNA follows: TGCGCCAGCCCATACCCCTCATCTAGCGGGGGGGCCGAAAAGCAGTTCTTC. Together with reference TRBV5-1 and TRBJ2-1, the CDR3 gives the full variable domain: KAGVTQTPRYLIKTRGQQVTLSCSPISGHRSVSWYQQTPGQGLQFLFEYFSETQRNKGNFPGRFSGRQFSNSRSEMNVSTLELGDSALYLCASPYPSSSGGAEKQFFGPGTRLTVL.

Concerning this clone: Other DNA sequences in this sample translate to the same CDR3. The gene calls are TRBV5-1 and TRBJ2-1; either TRBD1 or TRBD2 may fit D (5 bases each). Germline V gene lookup returns CDR1 SGHRS and CDR2 YFSETQ. CDR3 length: 16 residues. Trimming took 1 base from V and 0 from J, leaving 11 bases between them. The CDR3 nucleotides read TGCGCCAGCAGCTTGACCCCAGGGAGCTCCTACAATGAGCAGTTCTTC. It encodes CASSLTPGSSYNEQFF.

The sample holds a few counts of this clone. This sample includes further DNA sequences coding for the same CDR3. The chain links TRBV2 to TRBJ1-1, with 9 positions matching TRBD1. After removal of 6 bases from V and 4 bases from J, the junction contained 3 bases not matched to a gene. Germline V CDR1 and CDR2: SNHLY, FYNNEI. This CDR3 has 13 amino acids. The CDR3 loop reads CASRGQGATEAFF. The CDR3 nucleotides are TGTGCCAGCAGGGGACAGGGTGCCACTGAAGCTTTCTTT.

The V gene is TRBV6-1, the J gene TRBJ1-2, with 7 bases matching TRBD1. This CDR3 region has 13 residues. Germline V gene sequence: CDR1 MNHNS, CDR2 SASEGT. V gave up 11 bases and J gave up 5 bases; unmatched junction bases: 11. In nucleotides, the CDR3 is TGTGCCGCTGGATTTGGACAGGAGTATGGCTACACCTTC. Its protein is CAAGFGQEYGYTF.

This chain connects TRBV4-1 to TRBJ2-7; D possibly corresponds to TRBD2 (6 bases). From germline, CDR1 is MGHRA and CDR2 YSYEKL. V lost 2 bases to trimming and J lost 6 bases, with 14 bases between them. The CDR3 contains 14 residues. The CDR3 loop reads CASSQKLAGTEQYF. The CDR3 DNA is TGCGCCAGCAGCCAAAAGTTGGCGGGAACCGAGCAGTACTTC.

The rearrangement links TRBV7-9 to TRBJ1-1, with D unresolved. The V gene's germline CDR1 is SEHNR and CDR2 FQNEAQ (reference sequence). The V end lost 1 base, the J end lost 1 base, and 13 bases lay between the germline ends. The CDR3 is made up of 16 amino acids. The CDR3 loop is CASSLVTLKENTEAFF. CDR3 DNA sequence: TGTGCCAGCAGCTTAGTGACACTCAAGGAGAACACTGAAGCTTTCTTT. The complete variable domain, with remaining parts taken from reference TRBV7-9 and TRBJ1-1, reads DTGVSQNPRHKITKRGQNVTFRCDPISEHNRLYWYRQTLGQGPEFLTYFQNEAQLEKSRLLSDRFSAERPKGSFSTLEIQRTEQGDSAMYLCASSLVTLKENTEAFFGQGTRLTVV.

V and J are TRBV29-1 and TRBJ2-3; 7 nucleotides line up with TRBD1. Germline V CDR1 and CDR2: SQVTM, ANQGSEA. The CDR3 sequence is 14 residues long. V dropped 7 bases and J dropped 1; count of bases not matched to a gene: 8. The CDR3 nucleotides read TGCAGCGGTGGACAGGCGCCGGGCACAGATACGCAGTATTTT. Translation gives CSGGQAPGTDTQYF.

This clone showed up just once. The same CDR3 also results from other DNA sequences found in this sample. The V call is TRBV5-4, the J call TRBJ1-6, with 10 bases identical to TRBD1. The V segment lost 3 bases and the J segment 7 bases; nucleotides outside the gene matches: 4. The CDR3 spans 15 residues. CDR1 is SGHNT, CDR2 YYREEE, per germline (reference sequence). The CDR3 DNA sequence: TGTGCCAGCAGCTCGGAGGGACAGGGGAATTCACCCCTCCACTTT. Its translation is CASSSEGQGNSPLHF.

The chain has TRBV30 and TRBJ2-2; D uncertain. This CDR3 is 14 amino acids long. From germline, CDR1 is GTSNPN and CDR2 SVGIG (reference sequence). Trimming pared 2 bases from V and 10 bases from J, leaving 17 bases between. This CDR3 reads CAWSSPWTPTELFF. For the CDR3, the DNA is TGTGCCTGGAGTTCACCCTGGACCCCGACGGAGCTGTTTTTT.

Turning to this clone: In the same sample, other DNA sequences code for this CDR3. The chain carries TRBV10-1 and TRBJ2-7; D may correspond to TRBD1 or TRBD2 (6 bases each). Germline CDR1 and CDR2: WNHNN and SYGVQD (reference sequence). V lost 4 bases, J lost 4 bases, and 11 bases lay in between. This CDR3 has 13 amino acids. The CDR3 region has the DNA TGCGCCAGCAGTGCCGGGGGCGGGTACGAGCAGTACTTC. The encoded protein is CASSAGGGYEQYF.